The 17 T cell receptor beta chains presented below share a single source sample, sequenced in a study of cytomegalovirus exposure and HLA in healthy donors. Clones were sequenced by immunoSEQ multiplex PCR, and TCRdb holds only the in-frame ones, with some missing. This table holds 55,000 to 80,000 clones, about 94% found once. Material for sequencing was PBMCs. The source of these receptors is a man aged 18 to 29 in good health and CMV-seropositive.

The V call is TRBV4-2, the J call TRBJ2-1, with 10 bases aligning to TRBD2. This CDR3 has 17 amino acids. The trim removed 0 bases at V and 4 bases at J, leaving 6 bases unmatched. Germline CDR1 reads LGHNA; CDR2 reads YNFKEQ. The CDR3 is CASSQDGGLALYNEQFF. In DNA form, the CDR3 reads TGTGCCAGCAGCCAAGATGGGGGACTAGCGCTTTACAATGAGCAGTTCTTC.

This clone was found a few times. The chain employs TRBV18 and TRBJ1-3; no firm D call. Germline CDR1 is KGHSH and CDR2 is LQKENI. The CDR3 extends over 13 amino acids. The germline V and J ends were trimmed by 4 bases and 2 bases, with 6 bases remaining between them. The CDR3 nucleotides read TGTGCCAGCTCACGCGAAGCTGGAAACACCATATATTTT. Encoded protein: CASSREAGNTIYF.

This chain connects TRBV4-2 to TRBJ2-3; TRBD2 matches at 10 bases. The CDR3 consists of 14 residues. Germline CDR1 is LGHNA and CDR2 is YNFKEQ. Losses at the gene ends were 4 bases for V and 6 bases for J; bases not matched to a gene: 4. The CDR3 DNA reads as TGTGCCAGCAGCCTCAGCGGGGGGGCTGATACGCAGTATTTT. Its protein product is CASSLSGGADTQYF.

The V call is TRBV7-3, the J call TRBJ2-1; 8 bases line up with TRBD2. Per the germline V gene, CDR1 is SGHTA and CDR2 is FQGTGA. V trimming: 4 bases; J trimming: 6 bases; junction bases outside the gene matches: 8. CDR3 size: 15 residues. The CDR3 loop reads CASSSRLAPGNEQFF. The DNA of the CDR3 is TGTGCCAGCAGCTCGCGACTAGCGCCAGGCAATGAGCAGTTCTTC.

Written as DNA, the CDR3 is TGTGCCAGCAGTGGACGGGTTAATGAGCAGTTCTTC. It yields the protein CASSGRVNEQFF. The chain uses TRBV25-1 and TRBJ2-1; no definite D call. V was trimmed by 4 bases and J by 7 bases, leaving 8 bases between them. This CDR3 region has 12 residues. From germline, CDR1 is MGHDK and CDR2 SYGVNS.

This clone was seen just once. The chain links TRBV28 to TRBJ1-2; D is unclear. CDR1 and CDR2 (germline): MDHEN, SYDVKM. Trimming cost V 4 bases and J 8 bases, with 5 bases left between them. CDR3 length: 10 residues. DNA for the CDR3: TGTGCCAGCAGTTCACAGGGCTACACCTTC. As protein: CASSSQGYTF.

This clone came up once. The chain recombines TRBV7-9 with TRBJ2-1, with TRBD2 matching over 9 bases. The ends lost 5 bases at V and 6 bases at J; junction bases unmatched: 8. From germline, CDR1 is SEHNR and CDR2 FQNEAQ (reference sequence). The CDR3 is made up of 15 amino acids. As DNA, the CDR3 is TGTGCCAGCAGCCGGACTAGCGAGGGGGGCAATGAGCAGTTCTTC. This encodes CASSRTSEGGNEQFF.

The rearrangement links TRBV10-2 to TRBJ1-3, with D possibly matching TRBD1 (5 bases). The CDR3 consists of 16 residues. V was cut by 0 bases and J by 0 bases, with 9 bases left in between. From germline, CDR1 is WSHSY and CDR2 SAAADI. The DNA of the CDR3 is TGCGCCAGCAGTGAGTCGACAGCCATCTCTGGAAACACCATATATTTT. Its protein product is CASSESTAISGNTIYF.

The chain is built from TRBV5-1 and TRBJ2-7; weak D call: TRBD2 (5 bases). The CDR3 length is 12 residues. Per the germline V gene, CDR1 is SGHRS and CDR2 is YFSETQ. Deletions cut 2 bases from V and 4 bases from J, with 7 bases between. CDR3 region: CASSFTGYEQYF. The CDR3 coding sequence is TGCGCCAGCAGCTTCACGGGGTACGAGCAGTACTTC.

This chain joins TRBV11-2 and TRBJ2-6; perhaps TRBD1 as D (6 bases). CDR3 size: 15 residues. CDR1 and CDR2 (germline): SGHAT, FQNNGV. Trimming removed 2 bases at V and 2 bases at J, with 7 bases between. CDR3 protein: CASSLWGPGANVLTF. The CDR3 DNA follows: TGTGCCAGCAGCTTATGGGGGCCTGGGGCCAACGTCCTGACTTTC.

The chain couples TRBV27 to TRBJ1-6; 10 bases match TRBD1. The germline V gene encodes CDR1 MNHEY and CDR2 SMNVEV (reference sequence). V shed 4 bases, J shed 9 bases, and the junction held 3 bases outside the gene matches. This CDR3 has 14 amino acids. The CDR3 DNA reads TGTGCCAGCAGTTCCGACAGGGGGCTTTCACCCCTCCACTTT. Translated: CASSSDRGLSPLHF.

The chain joins TRBV21-1 to TRBJ2-2; TRBD1, the table's D call, lacks a check against the DNA. TRBV21-1 is assigned pseudogene status. The CDR3 is made up of 17 amino acids. The CDR3 DNA sequence: TGTGCCAGCAGCAAAGCCCACCAGACAGGAAGCACCGGGGAGCTGTTTTTT. Its translation: CASSKAHQTGSTGELFF.

V usage is TRBV5-1 and J usage is TRBJ2-5; tentative D call: TRBD1 (5 bases). With 5 bases removed from V and 2 bases from J, the gap between germline ends came to 19 bases. The CDR3 is 16 residues long. CDR1 is SGHRS and CDR2 is YFSETQ in the germline V gene. The CDR3 coding sequence is TGCGCCAGCAGGCCCTCCTTCATCCGACAGCAAGAGACCCAGTACTTC. It yields the protein CASRPSFIRQQETQYF. Together with reference TRBV5-1 and TRBJ2-5, the CDR3 gives the full variable domain: KAGVTQTPRYLIKTRGQQVTLSCSPISGHRSVSWYQQTPGQGLQFLFEYFSETQRNKGNFPGRFSGRQFSNSRSEMNVSTLELGDSALYLCASRPSFIRQQETQYFGPGTRLLVL.

This clone turned up a few times. V usage is TRBV2 and J usage is TRBJ2-2; TRBD2 matches at 11 bases. J gave up 6 bases and V 6 bases, and 6 bases lay outside the gene matches. The CDR3 length is 15 residues. In germline, CDR1 is SNHLY, CDR2 FYNNEI. CDR3 amino acids: CASSGVSGRAGELFF. In DNA, the CDR3 is TGTGCCAGCAGCGGGGTTAGCGGGAGGGCCGGGGAGCTGTTTTTT.

The chain joins TRBV19 to TRBJ2-7; 11 bases match TRBD2. This CDR3 has 15 residues. Per germline, CDR1 LNHDA and CDR2 SQIVND (reference sequence). J lost 4 bases, V lost 5 bases, and 7 bases had no gene match. Here the CDR3 reads CASSATSGGGYEQYF. CDR3 in DNA: TGTGCCAGTAGTGCAACTAGCGGGGGAGGTTACGAGCAGTACTTC. The variable domain in full, completed from reference TRBV19 and TRBJ2-7, reads DGGITQSPKYLFRKEGQNVTLSCEQNLNHDAMYWYRQDPGQGLRLIYYSQIVNDFQKGDIAEGYSVSREKKESFPLTVTSAQKNPTAFYLCASSATSGGGYEQYFGPGTRLTVT.

This clone was counted a single time. The rearrangement joins TRBV5-1 to TRBJ1-2; D unclear. The V gene lost 1 base and the J gene lost 8 bases, with 12 bases spanning the gap. The length of the CDR3 is 13 residues. Germline assignment: CDR1 SGHRS and CDR2 YFSETQ. The CDR3 reads CASSLTFTEGYTF. The DNA for the CDR3 is TGCGCCAGCAGCTTGACATTCACCGAAGGCTACACCTTC.

The rearrangement links TRBV9 to TRBJ2-7, with 9 nucleotides matching TRBD1. Unmatched junction bases numbered 3, after V lost 3 bases and J lost 2 bases. CDR1 SGDLS and CDR2 YYNGEE come from the germline V gene. The CDR3 has 14 residues. CDR3 loop: CASSGRDRAYEQYF. The CDR3 DNA reads TGTGCCAGCAGCGGCCGGGACAGGGCCTACGAGCAGTACTTC.